The 2 T cell receptor beta chains listed next were all sequenced from one sample in a study of T cell responses to AZD1222 COVID-19 vaccine. The repertoire was sequenced with immunoSEQ multiplex PCR; TCRdb's copy has only in-frame clones and lacks some. This table has around 100,000 clones, nearly 90% appearing once. The starting material was peripheral blood, obtained 28 days after the second AZD1222 dose. Receptor source: an adult who received the AZD1222 COVID-19 vaccine.

CDR3 nucleotides: TGTGCCACCAGCAGAGATTGGCAGGGGATGCGGTCGGAGGGCTACACCTTC. Translated, it gives CATSRDWQGMRSEGYTF. The J gene is TRBJ1-2, the V gene TRBV15; a possible D gene is TRBD1 (6 bases). This CDR3 spans 17 amino acids. V dropped 0 bases and J dropped 8 bases, with 22 bases sitting between them. Germline V gene sequence: CDR1 LNHNV, CDR2 YYDKDF (reference sequence). The variable domain in full, with the rest retrieved from reference TRBV15 and TRBJ1-2, is DAMVIQNPRYQVTQFGKPVTLSCSQTLNHNVMYWYQQKSSQAPKLLFHYYDKDFNNEADTPDNFQSRRPNTSFCFLDIRSPGLGDTAMYLCATSRDWQGMRSEGYTFGSGTRLTVV.

This clone turned up a few times. The rearrangement links TRBV7-9 to TRBJ2-7; D gene ambiguous. V lost 5 bases and J 2 bases, leaving 13 bases between the germline ends. CDR3 size: 14 residues. CDR1 and CDR2 from the germline V gene are SEHNR and FQNEAQ (reference sequence). In DNA form, the CDR3 reads TGTGCCAGCAGCCCGTCCGGAGAGGCCTACGAGCAGTACTTC. It encodes CASSPSGEAYEQYF.